This T cell receptor (beta chain) came from a study of T-cell memory formation after mild COVID-19. The study's findings and limits: Researchers report contracting CD4+ clones mostly in CM and EM, with CD8+ clones in EMRA.

Per germline, CDR1 SGHRS and CDR2 YFSETQ. The CDR3 runs 13 residues. The ends were cut back, 0 bases at V and 5 bases at J, with 7 bases in the middle. TCRdb re-analysed the 5' RACE reads in MiXCR, keeping a single row per CDR3 protein. The repertoire has some 150,000 distinct CDR3 sequences, about 14% of them found once; the top ten carry under 30%. Regarding this clonotype: Antigen unknown.

Sequencing was carried out using PBMCs or a T cell subset sorted from them (not recorded which). This chain connects TRBV5-1 to TRBJ2-3; D gene uncertain. The TCR originated in an adult woman who had mild COVID-19 (a few samples of this study predate the infection). Cell type and time point are not known. CDR3 sequence reads: CASSLAREDTQYF. The CDR3 DNA reads as TGCGCCAGCAGCTTGGCAAGGGAAGATACGCAGTATTTT. The complete variable domain, with remaining parts taken from reference TRBV5-1 and TRBJ2-3, reads KAGVTQTPRYLIKTRGQQVTLSCSPISGHRSVSWYQQTPGQGLQFLFEYFSETQRNKGNFPGRFSGRQFSNSRSEMNVSTLELGDSALYLCASSLAREDTQYFGPGTRLTVL.